This T cell receptor (beta chain) stems from a study of beta chain features in type 1 diabetes. The CDR3 is 15 amino acids. V was pared by 5 bases and J by 5 bases, with 18 bases between. Germline V CDR1 and CDR2: SGHTA, FQGTGA. TCRB transcripts that were expressed got sequenced, as all of the isolated RNA had been reverse transcribed. The data were produced by immunoSEQ multiplex PCR, yet TCRdb's version contains in-frame clones alone and is incomplete. The sample includes about 150,000 clones, approximately 8.1% of them seen just once. The V call is TRBV7-3, the J call TRBJ1-1; possible D gene TRBD1, 5 bases. This receptor was identified in a man between 18 and 29 years old in good health. The sequenced sample was central memory CD4+ T cells from blood. The DNA for the CDR3 is TGTGCCAGCAGCCAAGACACAGGCGGATGGACTGAAGCTTTCTTT. Translating it yields CASSQDTGGWTEAFF.